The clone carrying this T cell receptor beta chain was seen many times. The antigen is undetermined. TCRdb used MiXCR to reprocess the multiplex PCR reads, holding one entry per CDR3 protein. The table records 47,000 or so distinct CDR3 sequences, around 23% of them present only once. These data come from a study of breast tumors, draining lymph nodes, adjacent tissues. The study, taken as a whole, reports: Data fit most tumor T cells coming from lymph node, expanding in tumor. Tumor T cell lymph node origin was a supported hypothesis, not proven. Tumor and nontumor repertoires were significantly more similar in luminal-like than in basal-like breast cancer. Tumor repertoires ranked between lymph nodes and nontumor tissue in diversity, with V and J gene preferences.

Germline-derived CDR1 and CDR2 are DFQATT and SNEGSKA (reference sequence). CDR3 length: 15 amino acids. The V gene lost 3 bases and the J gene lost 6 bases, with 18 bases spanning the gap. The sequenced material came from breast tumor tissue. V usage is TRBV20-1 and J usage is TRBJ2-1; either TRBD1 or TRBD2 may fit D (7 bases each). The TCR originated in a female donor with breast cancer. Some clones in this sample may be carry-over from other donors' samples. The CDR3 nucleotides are TGCAGTGCTAGGGGTCGACAGGGAGGGGGCAATGAGCAGTTCTTC. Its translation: CSARGRQGGGNEQFF.